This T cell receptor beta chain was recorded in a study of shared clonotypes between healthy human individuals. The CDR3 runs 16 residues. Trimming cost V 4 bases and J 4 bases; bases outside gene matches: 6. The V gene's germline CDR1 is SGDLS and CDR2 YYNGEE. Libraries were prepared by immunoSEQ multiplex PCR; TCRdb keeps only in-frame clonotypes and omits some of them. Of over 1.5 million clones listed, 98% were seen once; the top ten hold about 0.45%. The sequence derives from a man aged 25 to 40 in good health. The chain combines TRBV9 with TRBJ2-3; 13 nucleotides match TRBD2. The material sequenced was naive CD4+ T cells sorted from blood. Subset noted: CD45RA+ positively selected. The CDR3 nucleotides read TGTGCCAGCAGCATTGCCGGGACTAGCGGGGCAGATACGCAGTATTTT. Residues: CASSIAGTSGADTQYF.